The 2 T cell receptor beta chains below all came from one sample that was sequenced in a study of OX40 agonist ivuxolimab in advanced cancers. Some clones are missing from TCRdb's copy, which holds only in-frame ones; the method was immunoSEQ multiplex PCR. The repertoire holds approximately 90,000 clones, with over 75% as singletons. This specimen was CD4+ or CD8+ T cells sorted from blood, taken in a trial of the OX40 agonist ivuxolimab. The receptors were sampled from an adult with an advanced solid tumor such as melanoma, head and neck, liver or kidney cancer.

V and J are TRBV7-2 and TRBJ1-2; 8 nucleotides line up with TRBD1. Germline CDR1 reads SGHTA; CDR2 reads FQGNSA. J gave up 5 bases and V 0 bases, and 5 bases lay outside the gene matches. CDR3 size: 15 residues. DNA for the CDR3: TGTGCCAGCAGCTTAGCTCAGGGGGCGTATTATGGCTACACCTTC. Translated: CASSLAQGAYYGYTF.

This clone was seen only once. J is TRBJ2-1 and V is TRBV2; D perhaps matches TRBD2 (5 bases). Germline loops: CDR1 SNHLY, CDR2 FYNNEI. This CDR3 region has 13 residues. The V end was cut by 8 bases, the J end by 8 bases, with 16 bases between. The DNA for the CDR3 is TGTGCCAGCTGGACTCCCCGGCGCGATGAGCAGTTCTTC. This gives the protein CASWTPRRDEQFF.